This TCR beta chain was recorded in a study of OX40 agonist ivuxolimab in advanced cancers. Trimming removed 6 bases at V and 7 bases at J, with 16 bases between. Germline values: CDR1 SGHTA, CDR2 FQGNSA. This CDR3 spans 13 amino acids. This table comes from immunoSEQ multiplex PCR, and its TCRdb copy is limited to in-frame clones, with some not included. The data show about 41,000 clones, with approximately 87% seen just once and 3.5% to 4% held by the top ten. V is TRBV7-2 and J is TRBJ2-7; D is unclear. Source: CD4+ or CD8+ T cells sorted from blood, taken in a trial of the OX40 agonist ivuxolimab. The TCR originated in an adult with an advanced solid tumor such as melanoma, head and neck, liver or kidney cancer. CDR3 nucleotides: TGTGCCAGCAGTCCGAAAATAGGCAGGGAGCAGTACTTC. The encoded protein is CASSPKIGREQYF.